Below are 10 T cell receptor beta chains sequenced from a single sample in a study of T cell repertoires in cytomegalovirus infection. Their antigen targets remain unknown. TCRdb ran MiXCR on the reads and lists one entry per CDR3 protein. Of under 200,000 distinct CDR3 sequences listed, 20% to 25% were seen once; the top ten hold 25%. The material was CD8+ T cells from cultured PBMCs, obtained from culture after CMV antigen stimulation. These receptors originate from a human donor in good health (CMV status not recorded). Some clones in this sample may be carry-over from other donors' samples.

This clonotype turned up a few times. This chain links TRBV12-3 or TRBV12-4 with TRBJ1-5; 7 nucleotides match TRBD1. Trimming took 7 bases from V and 7 from J; bases not matched to a gene: 7. This CDR3 spans 13 amino acids. The CDR3 spells CASTPTGDQPQHF. The CDR3 DNA is TGTGCCAGCACCCCTACAGGGGACCAGCCCCAGCATTTT.

This clonotype was recorded only once. The chain links TRBV7-3 to TRBJ1-1, with D possibly being TRBD1 (5 bases). The germline V gene encodes CDR1 SGHTA and CDR2 FQGTGA. This CDR3 has 12 residues. Trimming removed 4 bases from V and 6 bases from J, with 9 bases in between. The CDR3 region is CASSSGHPEAFF. As DNA, the CDR3 is TGTGCCAGCAGCTCCGGACACCCTGAAGCTTTCTTT. The full variable domain, with the rest looked up from reference TRBV7-3 and TRBJ1-1, is GAGVSQTPSNKVTEKGKYVELRCDPISGHTALYWYRQSLGQGPEFLIYFQGTGAADDSGLPNDRFFAVRPEGSVSTLKIQRTERGDSAVYLCASSSGHPEAFFGQGTRLTVV.

The J gene is TRBJ2-2, the V gene TRBV12-3 or TRBV12-4, with D perhaps TRBD1 (6 bases). Trimming pared 4 bases from V and 2 bases from J, leaving 11 bases between. The CDR3 totals 15 residues. The CDR3 nucleotides are TGTGCCAGCAGTTCTGCCAGGGGCAACACCGGGGAGCTGTTTTTT. Residues: CASSSARGNTGELFF.

The chain is built from TRBV9 and TRBJ2-7; D may be TRBD1 (6 bases). Deletions cut 3 bases from V and 0 bases from J, with 10 bases between. Germline lookup yields CDR1 SGDLS and CDR2 YYNGEE. The CDR3 covers 14 residues. The CDR3 loop is CASSAWDNSYEQYF. The CDR3 region has the DNA TGTGCCAGCAGCGCTTGGGACAACTCCTACGAGCAGTACTTC.

V gene TRBV6-5 combines with J gene TRBJ2-6; TRBD2 might be the D (5 bases). Germline CDR1 and CDR2: MNHEY and SVGAGI. Trimming pared 7 bases from V and 0 bases from J, leaving 7 bases between. This CDR3 region has 14 residues. As DNA, the CDR3 is TGTGCCAGCACGGGGAGCTCTGGGGCCAACGTCCTGACTTTC. Encoded protein: CASTGSSGANVLTF.

This chain uses TRBV28 with TRBJ2-2; 7 bases line up with TRBD1. The CDR3 sequence is 14 residues long. Germline lookup yields CDR1 MDHEN and CDR2 SYDVKM. The trim removed 6 bases at V and 2 bases at J, leaving 3 bases unmatched. This chain's CDR3 is CASSRQGNTGELFF. The DNA for the CDR3 is TGTGCCAGCAGCCGACAGGGAAACACCGGGGAGCTGTTTTTT.

This rearrangement joins TRBV7-9 to TRBJ1-3; tentative D call: TRBD1 (5 bases). The V and J ends lost 5 bases and 0 bases respectively, with 14 bases between them. The germline V gene has CDR1 SEHNR and CDR2 FQNEAQ (reference sequence). This CDR3 is built from 16 residues. CDR3: CASSTRDSNSGNTIYF. CDR3 nucleotides: TGTGCCAGCAGCACCCGGGACTCAAACTCTGGAAACACCATATATTTT. The whole variable domain, remainder taken from reference TRBV7-9 and TRBJ1-3, is DTGVSQNPRHKITKRGQNVTFRCDPISEHNRLYWYRQTLGQGPEFLTYFQNEAQLEKSRLLSDRFSAERPKGSFSTLEIQRTEQGDSAMYLCASSTRDSNSGNTIYFGEGSWLTVV.

This clonotype was recorded a few times. This chain connects TRBV7-9 to TRBJ2-7, with D perhaps TRBD1 or TRBD2 (5 bases each). CDR3 size: 14 residues. V dropped 5 bases and J dropped 1 base, with 12 bases sitting between them. The germline CDR1 and CDR2 sequences are SEHNR and FQNEAQ (reference sequence). This CDR3 is CASSQTGRSYEQYF. The CDR3 nucleotides read TGTGCCAGCAGCCAAACGGGACGATCCTACGAGCAGTACTTC.

The chain combines TRBV9 with TRBJ2-5, with D possibly TRBD2 on 5 matching bases. The CDR3 is 16 residues long. Germline loops: CDR1 SGDLS, CDR2 YYNGEE. Trimming left V 3 bases short and J 4 bases short, with 19 bases between. The DNA of the CDR3 is TGTGCCAGCAGCGATCATTCCGGCCTACGGGGAGAGACCCAGTACTTC. It codes for CASSDHSGLRGETQYF.

This clonotype has just a few counts. J is TRBJ1-1 and V is TRBV7-8; the match to TRBD1 covers 7 bases. The CDR3 is 13 amino acids. Germline values: CDR1 SGHVS, CDR2 FQNEAQ. V was clipped by 4 bases and J by 4 bases; unmatched bases: 3. Here the CDR3 reads CASSSGGVTEAFF. For the CDR3, the DNA is TGTGCCAGCAGCTCAGGGGGGGTCACTGAAGCTTTCTTT.